This T cell receptor beta chain was captured by sequencing in a study of blood T cell repertoires in COVID-19. Study-level background: Samples taken during acute and convalescent COVID-19 were collected in the United States, Italy and Spain. PBMCs, B-cell-depleted T cells, or T cells were the source of the cDNA or gDNA that made up the material.

The data were produced by immunoSEQ multiplex PCR, yet TCRdb's version contains in-frame clones alone and is incomplete. The repertoire has approximately 50,000 clones, more than 70% of them found once; the top ten carry almost 6.5%. This CDR3 has 14 amino acids. Germline CDR1 and CDR2: WSHSY and SAAADI. Trimming pared 2 bases from V and 6 bases from J, leaving 11 bases between. The rearrangement joins TRBV10-2 to TRBJ2-1; D gene uncertain. The sequence was obtained from a man in his 60s with acute or convalescent COVID-19. The sequencing input was peripheral blood. CDR3 amino acids: CASSEMELGNEQFF. CDR3 nucleotide sequence: TGCGCCAGCAGTGAGATGGAGCTCGGCAATGAGCAGTTCTTC.